The entry below describes one TCR beta chain. This clonotype came up many times. It lacks a known antigen. No much larger clonotype is one base removed from it; base qualities were not supplied. Explained via the paper, the time point label denotes: newly diagnosed GD, antithyroid drugs for less than 3 months. RNA was extracted from PBMCs in TRIzol for both TCR sequencing and RNA sequencing. The diagnosis of Graves' disease was made according to American Thyroid Association guidelines. The patients came from an endocrinology department in Xi'an, China. Each patient gave approximately 10 milliliters of peripheral blood, collected in an EDTA anticoagulant tube. Ficoll Paque Plus density gradient separation was used to isolate PBMCs, and no additional T cell sorting was done. An Agilent 2100 Bioanalyzer and agarose gel were used to check RNA quality, while a NanoDrop 2000 measured RNA concentration. The protocol used for the library was multiplex PCR. TCRdb records Illumina HiSeq 4000 as the sequencer. iRepertoire HTBI primers and Arm-PCR amplification of CDR3 regions were used to construct TCR beta libraries. PCR products were gel purified before sequencing. Regarding the original processing steps: Gene usage analysis of CDR3 amino acid clonotypes used the roughly 60 TRBV and fewer than 15 TRBJ segments found across samples. COPE and FqMerger were used to merge filtered high-quality paired reads into contigs. BLAST was used to align contigs to the IMGT TRBV, TRBD and TRBJ reference genes, and CDR3 was defined following IMGT. Highly expanded clones were defined as clonotypes with a frequency above 0.1%. Shannon entropy was used to measure repertoire diversity, and the Gini coefficient was used to measure V-J evenness. Public clonotypes were defined as clonotypes shared by more than one individual. Using fastp trimming at Q25 and MiXCR clonotype assembly, TCRdb reanalyzed the public sequencing data and kept in-frame beta chains. All rows with the same CDR3 protein become a single entry with the most common DNA and genes. V and J calls and clone size were set by TCRdb, not the authors. The sample table lists under 300,000 distinct CDR3 sequences, around 20% of them with a count of one. The leading ten clones occupy more than 20% of the sample.

The CDR3 covers 13 residues, taking in both the cysteine and the phenylalanine. Of all the DNA, just the CDR3 is kept, 39 bases in frame from base 1. Taken from the germline V gene, the CDR1 and CDR2 loops are SGHVS and FQNEAQ. V sheds 5 bases and J sheds 8 bases, leaving 15 bases between their ends. This sample is drawn from a study of regulatory T cells in long-lasting Graves disease (dated by TCRdb to the early 2020s). About the study as a whole: Newly diagnosed Graves' disease patients had taken antithyroid drugs for less than 3 months. The study took place in China and was registered as a clinical trial. A total of 33 samples underwent TCR sequencing: roughly 13 from persistent and approximately 20 from newly diagnosed Graves' disease patients. Peripheral blood TCR sequencing and RNA sequencing compared persistent Graves' disease patients with newly diagnosed Graves' disease patients. The investigation overall reported the following: The small sample size was acknowledged by the authors as a limitation that may reduce accuracy. Preferential use of TRBV28, TRBJ1-2 and TRBJ2-5 was observed in persistent disease, whereas TRBV20-1 and TRBJ2-1 were favored in newly diagnosed disease. Patients with persistent disease shared more public clonotypes (about 2,500) than newly diagnosed patients did (around 930). Only peripheral blood was studied, because thyroid tissue, the primary lesion, was inaccessible. Compared with newly diagnosed patients, persistent Graves' disease patients had lower TCR Shannon entropy and fewer highly expanded clones, which suggests clonal expansion. Only the TCR beta chain was sequenced and analyzed.

The sequencing here drew on peripheral blood mononuclear cells (PBMCs), taken at new diagnosis, from a patient treated with antithyroid drugs. The chain employs TRBV7-8 and TRBJ1-2; no D gene is confidently identified. This sequence originates from a female donor with Graves disease. The base sequence is TGTGCCAGCAGCCCGACGCAATGGGGAGGCTACACCTTC. This yields the protein CASSPTQWGGYTF. When the CDR3 is completed using the reference TRBV7-8 and TRBJ1-2 genes on either side, the full variable domain is GAGVSQSPRYKVAKRGQDVALRCDPISGHVSLFWYQQALGQGPEFLTYFQNEAQLDKSGLPSDRFFAERPEGSVSTLKIQRTQQEDSAVYLCASSPTQWGGYTFGSGTRLTVV.